The 24 T cell receptor beta chains below all came from one sample that was sequenced in a study of blood T cells in healthy people across ages. Then a second PCR, running roughly 7 to 11 cycles, was carried out with a sample-barcoded 5' primer and a J-beta primer mix. Via MiXCR, TCRdb re-called the 5' RACE reads, giving one row per CDR3 protein. The repertoire holds around 900,000 distinct CDR3 sequences, with roughly 51% as singletons. The sequenced sample consisted of blood. The receptors shown here come from an older woman in good health.

This chain connects TRBV15 to TRBJ2-1, with 7 bases aligning to TRBD2. The length of the CDR3 is 15 residues. Germline V gene data show CDR1 as LNHNV and CDR2 as YYDKDF (reference sequence). V shed 0 bases and J 8 bases; nucleotides not matched to a gene: 7. The CDR3 DNA sequence: TGTGCCACCAGCAGAGATAGCGCGGGAGTCGATGAGCAGTTCTTC. It yields the protein CATSRDSAGVDEQFF.

This sequence joins TRBV12-3 or TRBV12-4 and TRBJ1-4; a weak D match, TRBD1 (5 bases). Between the trimmed V and J ends, which lost 7 bases and 4 bases, there was a span of 10 bases. The CDR3 has 13 amino acids. This CDR3 reads CASTRGFNEKLFF. DNA for the CDR3: TGTGCCAGCACACGGGGCTTTAATGAAAAACTGTTTTTT.

This sequence joins TRBV18 and TRBJ2-7; no firm D call. The V gene lost 3 bases and the J gene lost 2 bases, with 8 bases spanning the gap. CDR3 size: 13 residues. In germline, CDR1 is KGHSH, CDR2 LQKENI. The CDR3 bases are TGTGCCAGCTCACCCTGGGCCCCCTACGAGCAGTACTTC. It yields the protein CASSPWAPYEQYF.

The table lists this clonotype with a few counts. The chain joins TRBV29-1 to TRBJ2-3; maybe TRBD1 (5 bases). V shed 7 bases and J shed 8 bases, with 16 bases lying between them. The CDR3 covers 12 residues. In germline, CDR1 is SQVTM, CDR2 ANQGSEA. CDR3 amino acids: CSATDSVATQYF. Written as DNA, the CDR3 is TGCAGCGCAACTGACAGCGTCGCTACGCAGTATTTT.

This chain links TRBV12-5 with TRBJ2-7; 7 nucleotides agree with TRBD1. The CDR3 is made up of 15 amino acids. V shed 7 bases and J 2 bases; nucleotides not matched to a gene: 11. The germline V gene has CDR1 LGHNT and CDR2 FRNRAP. CDR3 coding DNA: TGTGCTAGTGCCCAAGGGACAGCGAGTACCTACGAGCAGTACTTC. Translated, it gives CASAQGTASTYEQYF.

The CDR3 sequence is CASSLQAGEEANVLTF. The DNA of the CDR3 is TGTGCCAGCAGTCTACAAGCGGGAGAGGAGGCCAACGTCCTGACTTTC. V and J are TRBV27 and TRBJ2-6; the match to TRBD2 covers 8 bases. The CDR3 has 16 amino acids. Per germline, CDR1 MNHEY and CDR2 SMNVEV (reference sequence). The trim removed 5 bases at V and 6 bases at J, leaving 9 bases unmatched.

This sequence joins TRBV28 and TRBJ1-5; no definite D call. CDR1 and CDR2 (germline): MDHEN, SYDVKM. The CDR3 has 16 residues. V lost 4 bases and J 3 bases, leaving 16 bases between the germline ends. In DNA form, the CDR3 reads TGTGCCAGCAGTTCCGCGGGAGGGCCCTCCAATCAGCCCCAGCATTTT. It is translated as CASSSAGGPSNQPQHF.

The rearrangement uses TRBV12-3 or TRBV12-4 and TRBJ1-1; 7 bases map to TRBD1. V shed 5 bases, J shed 1 base, and the junction held 4 bases outside the gene matches. The length of the CDR3 is 14 residues. CDR3 DNA: TGTGCCAGCAGTCTCCGGGACAGGAACACTGAAGCTTTCTTT. This translates into CASSLRDRNTEAFF.

The J gene is TRBJ1-1, the V gene TRBV28; D unresolved. The germline V gene has CDR1 MDHEN and CDR2 SYDVKM. CDR3 size: 15 residues. V was cut by 4 bases and J by 1 base, with 13 bases left in between. The DNA for the CDR3 is TGTGCCAGCAGTTGGTTTGCCTTAAGGAACACTGAAGCTTTCTTT. Protein sequence: CASSWFALRNTEAFF.

Note on this clonotype: Germline and junction disagree at one end, which may indicate a read error. The chain employs TRBV7-3 and TRBJ2-5; 8 bases are shared with TRBD1. The CDR3 length is 14 residues. Germline V CDR1 and CDR2: SGHTA, FQGTGA. The CDR3 coding sequence is TGTGCCAGCAGCTTCAGCGGACAGGGATACGAGCAGAACTTC. Translating it yields CASSFSGQGYEQNF.

The chain has TRBV11-2 and TRBJ1-2, with D tentatively TRBD1 (5 bases). The CDR3 sequence is 13 residues long. Trimming cost V 1 base and J 8 bases, with 11 bases left between them. Germline CDR1 reads SGHAT; CDR2 reads FQNNGV. The CDR3 DNA follows: TGTGCCAGCAGCTTAGGAATGGGACGAGGCTACACCTTC. Translating it yields CASSLGMGRGYTF. The complete variable domain, with remaining parts taken from reference TRBV11-2 and TRBJ1-2, reads EAGVAQSPRYKIIEKRQSVAFWCNPISGHATLYWYQQILGQGPKLLIQFQNNGVVDDSQLPKDRFSAERLKGVDSTLKIQPAKLEDSAVYLCASSLGMGRGYTFGSGTRLTVV.

This clonotype came up once. The chain uses TRBV27 and TRBJ2-1, with TRBD2 matching 9 bases. V lost 2 bases and J lost 5; bases outside the gene matches: 7. The CDR3 is made up of 16 amino acids. Germline CDR1 reads MNHEY; CDR2 reads SMNVEV (reference sequence). DNA of the CDR3: TGTGCCAGCAGTTTACGAGGGACTAGCTCTCACAATGAGCAGTTCTTC. It specifies CASSLRGTSSHNEQFF.

This clonotype showed up just a few times. This chain connects TRBV20-1 to TRBJ2-4; 9 nucleotides agree with TRBD2. The end of the DNA aligns better with TRBJ2-5, so the J call may be wrong. This CDR3 comprises 12 residues. Looked up from germline, CDR1 is DFQATT and CDR2 is SNEGSKA (reference sequence). CDR3 protein: CSARTSEETQYF. CDR3 bases: TGCAGTGCGAGGACTAGCGAGGAGACCCAGTACTTC.

CDR3 DNA sequence: TGTGCCAGCAGCCAAGGACAGGGGGACTCCTACGAGCAGTACTTC. Residues: CASSQGQGDSYEQYF. The chain joins TRBV4-2 to TRBJ2-7; 9 nucleotides agree with TRBD1. This CDR3 region has 15 residues. Germline V gene lookup returns CDR1 LGHNA and CDR2 YNFKEQ. With V trimmed by 1 base and J by 0 bases, 1 base remained unmatched.

The chain combines TRBV20-1 with TRBJ2-7; TRBD2 might be the D (6 bases). The CDR3 consists of 15 residues. Per the germline V gene, CDR1 is DFQATT and CDR2 is SNEGSKA (reference sequence). Trimming removed 2 bases at V and 3 bases at J, with 17 bases between. The CDR3 sequence is CSARRRGSRVYEQYF. The CDR3 bases are TGCAGTGCTAGACGGCGGGGATCGAGGGTCTACGAGCAGTACTTC.

This clonotype was detected once. The chain links TRBV4-2 to TRBJ2-1; 7 bases are shared with TRBD2. Germline CDR1 reads LGHNA; CDR2 reads YNFKEQ. The J segment lost 4 bases and the V segment lost 4 bases, leaving 13 bases of the junction unmatched. The CDR3 contains 17 residues. CDR3 nucleotide sequence: TGTGCCAGCAGCCGCCTCGGGGCTAGCGGCGATTACAATGAGCAGTTCTTC. Amino acids: CASSRLGASGDYNEQFF.

The chain carries TRBV12-3 or TRBV12-4 and TRBJ2-4; 7 bases fit TRBD2. V was clipped by 2 bases and J by 13 bases; unmatched bases: 14. This CDR3 has 15 residues. CDR3 in amino acids: CASSLNGGSSVVQYF. The CDR3 DNA is TGTGCCAGCAGTTTAAACGGCGGGAGTTCAGTCGTGCAGTACTTC.

This chain uses TRBV12-3 or TRBV12-4 with TRBJ2-7; D is perhaps TRBD1 or TRBD2 (6 bases each). CDR3 length: 14 amino acids. The ends were cut back, 2 bases at V and 6 bases at J, with 14 bases in the middle. The CDR3 DNA sequence: TGTGCCAGCAGTTTAACGGGGGCATGGAGCGAGCAGTACTTC. Its protein product is CASSLTGAWSEQYF.

V and J are TRBV12-3 or TRBV12-4 and TRBJ2-3; 8 bases are a match to TRBD2. The CDR3 is made up of 13 amino acids. With V trimmed by 8 bases and J by 6 bases, 7 bases remained unmatched. Written as DNA, the CDR3 is TGTGCCAGCGGGGGACTAGTGGCCGATACGCAGTATTTT. It translates to CASGGLVADTQYF.

In this sample, this clonotype turned up a few times. This chain links TRBV29-1 with TRBJ2-5; D is uncertain. V was cut by 5 bases and J by 1 base, with 5 bases left in between. This CDR3 spans 11 amino acids. Germline CDR1 is SQVTM and CDR2 is ANQGSEA. The CDR3 nucleotides read TGCAGCGTTCAGCCCCAAGAGACCCAGTACTTC. Residues: CSVQPQETQYF.

The chain recombines TRBV10-3 with TRBJ2-1; D is unclear. Germline V gives CDR1 ENHRY, CDR2 SYGVKD. The CDR3 has 15 residues. Between the trimmed V and J ends, which lost 6 bases and 0 bases, there was a span of 12 bases. CDR3 sequence reads: CAIRTLTGSYNEQFF. The CDR3 region has the DNA TGTGCCATCAGGACCCTTACTGGCTCCTACAATGAGCAGTTCTTC.

The chain uses TRBV4-2 and TRBJ1-4, with a weak D call TRBD1 (5 bases). This CDR3 has 14 residues. CDR1 LGHNA and CDR2 YNFKEQ come from the germline V gene. V dropped 0 bases and J dropped 8 bases, with 10 bases sitting between them. This CDR3 reads CASSQDGRGEKLFF. Written as DNA, the CDR3 is TGTGCCAGCAGCCAAGACGGCCGGGGGGAAAAACTGTTTTTT.

This chain connects TRBV28 to TRBJ2-5; D is possibly TRBD2 (5 bases). Trimming stripped 2 bases from V and 5 bases from J, with 12 bases between. Germline-derived CDR1 and CDR2 are MDHEN and SYDVKM. The CDR3 loop spans 14 amino acids. The CDR3 DNA reads as TGTGCCAGCAGTTTACGGGCAGCGGTGGAGACCCAGTACTTC. This codes for CASSLRAAVETQYF.

The sample holds many counts of this clonotype. The chain recombines TRBV29-1 with TRBJ2-1; 11 bases align to TRBD2. The CDR3 has 13 residues. CDR1 and CDR2 from the germline V gene are SQVTM and ANQGSEA. With 7 bases clipped from V and 14 bases from J, the junction kept 13 bases outside the gene matches. The CDR3 DNA reads as TGCAGCGCCGGGACTAGCGGCCCCCAAGGGGAGTTCTTC. Protein sequence: CSAGTSGPQGEFF.